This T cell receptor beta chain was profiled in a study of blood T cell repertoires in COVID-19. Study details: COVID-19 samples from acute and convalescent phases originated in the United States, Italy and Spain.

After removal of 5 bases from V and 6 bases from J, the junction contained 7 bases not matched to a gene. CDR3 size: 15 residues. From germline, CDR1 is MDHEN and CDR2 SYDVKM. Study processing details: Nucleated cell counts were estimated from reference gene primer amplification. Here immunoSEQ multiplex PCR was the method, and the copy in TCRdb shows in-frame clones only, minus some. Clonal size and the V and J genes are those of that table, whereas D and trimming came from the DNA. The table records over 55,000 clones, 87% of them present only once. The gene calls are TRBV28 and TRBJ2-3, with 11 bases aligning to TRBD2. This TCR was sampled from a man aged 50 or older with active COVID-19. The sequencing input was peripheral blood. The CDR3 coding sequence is TGTGCCAGCAGTGTAGCGGGAGGGCCCCTCGATACGCAGTATTTT. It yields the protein CASSVAGGPLDTQYF.